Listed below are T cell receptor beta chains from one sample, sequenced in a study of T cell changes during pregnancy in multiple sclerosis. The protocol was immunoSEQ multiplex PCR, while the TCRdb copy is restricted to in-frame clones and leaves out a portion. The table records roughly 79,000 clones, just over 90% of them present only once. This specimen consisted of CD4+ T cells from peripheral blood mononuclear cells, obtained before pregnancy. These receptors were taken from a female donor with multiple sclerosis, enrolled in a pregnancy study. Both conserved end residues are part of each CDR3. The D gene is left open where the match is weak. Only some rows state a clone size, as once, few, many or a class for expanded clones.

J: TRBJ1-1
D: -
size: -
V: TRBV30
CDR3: CAWRRDTTEAFF
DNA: TGTGCCTGGAGACGGGACACGACTGAAGCTTTCTTT

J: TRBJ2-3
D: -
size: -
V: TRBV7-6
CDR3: CASSLYTDTQYF
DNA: TGTGCCAGCAGCTTATACACAGATACGCAGTATTTT

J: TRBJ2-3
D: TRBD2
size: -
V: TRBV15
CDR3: CATSRVLAGGTDTQYF
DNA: TGTGCCACCAGCAGAGTATTAGCGGGGGGGACGGATACGCAGTATTTT

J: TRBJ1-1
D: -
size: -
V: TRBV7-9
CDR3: CASSLGGQGTRSGTEAFF
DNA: TGTGCCAGCAGCTTAGGTGGTCAGGGGACGCGGAGCGGCACTGAAGCTTTCTTT

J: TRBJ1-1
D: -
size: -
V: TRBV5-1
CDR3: CASSLAAFGGNTEAFF
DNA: TGCGCCAGCAGCTTGGCTGCCTTCGGGGGGAACACTGAAGCTTTCTTT

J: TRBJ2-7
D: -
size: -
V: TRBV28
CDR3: CASKTGAYEQYF
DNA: TGTGCCAGTAAAACCGGGGCCTACGAGCAGTACTTC

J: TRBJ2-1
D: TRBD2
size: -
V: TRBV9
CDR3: CASSAGTSAYNEQFF
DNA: TGTGCCAGCAGCGCGGGGACTAGCGCCTACAATGAGCAGTTCTTC

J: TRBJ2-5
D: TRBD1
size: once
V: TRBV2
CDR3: CASSQDRAEGETQYF
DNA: TGTGCCAGCAGTCAGGACAGGGCGGAGGGGGAGACCCAGTACTTC

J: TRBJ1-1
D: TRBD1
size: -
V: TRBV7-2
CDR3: CASSGHRGSTEAFF
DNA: TGTGCCAGCAGCGGACACAGGGGTTCCACTGAAGCTTTCTTT

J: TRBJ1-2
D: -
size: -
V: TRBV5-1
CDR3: CASGPALDHGYTF
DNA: TGCGCCAGCGGCCCGGCCCTAGACCATGGCTACACCTTC

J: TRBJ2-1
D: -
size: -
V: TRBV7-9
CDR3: CASSPIVPNNEQFF
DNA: TGTGCCAGCAGCCCCATTGTTCCTAACAATGAGCAGTTCTTC

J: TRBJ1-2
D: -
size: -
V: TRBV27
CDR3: CASSLSGNYGYTF
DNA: TGTGCCAGCAGTCTTTCGGGGAACTATGGCTACACCTTC

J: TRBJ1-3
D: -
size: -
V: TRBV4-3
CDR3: CASSQDAGLSGNTIYF
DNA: TGCGCCAGCAGCCAAGACGCAGGCCTCTCTGGAAACACCATATATTTT

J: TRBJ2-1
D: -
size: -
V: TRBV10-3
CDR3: CAISDGLLSNEQFF
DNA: TGTGCCATCAGTGACGGACTTTTAAGCAATGAGCAGTTCTTC

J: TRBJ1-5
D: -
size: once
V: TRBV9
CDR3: CASSLGGGTGDQPQHF
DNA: TGTGCCAGCAGCCTCGGGGGGGGGACGGGCGACCAGCCCCAGCATTTT

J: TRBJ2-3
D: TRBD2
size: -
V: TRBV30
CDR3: CAWSDVPGGPTDTQYF
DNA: TGTGCCTGGAGTGATGTCCCGGGAGGTCCCACAGATACGCAGTATTTT

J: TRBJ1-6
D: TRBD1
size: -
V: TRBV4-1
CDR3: CASGQDDRVNSPLHF
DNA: TGCGCCAGCGGCCAAGATGACAGGGTTAATTCACCCCTCCACTTT

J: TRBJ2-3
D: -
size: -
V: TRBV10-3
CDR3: CAISDVTDTQYF
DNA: TGTGCCATCAGTGACGTCACAGATACGCAGTATTTT

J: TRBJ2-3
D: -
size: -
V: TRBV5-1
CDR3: CASSLAGTDTQYF
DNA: TGCGCCAGCAGCTTGGCGGGCACAGATACGCAGTATTTT

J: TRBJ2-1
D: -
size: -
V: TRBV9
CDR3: CASSYEGNSYNEQFF
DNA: TGTGCCAGCAGCTATGAGGGAAACTCCTACAATGAGCAGTTCTTC

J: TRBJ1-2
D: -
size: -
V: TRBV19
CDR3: CASSRGDSGYTF
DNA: TGTGCCAGTAGCAGGGGTGACAGTGGCTACACCTTC

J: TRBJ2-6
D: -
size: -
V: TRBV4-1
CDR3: CASSQEDTGYSSGANVLTF
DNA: TGCGCCAGCAGCCAAGAAGACACGGGGTATAGCTCTGGGGCCAACGTCCTGACTTTC

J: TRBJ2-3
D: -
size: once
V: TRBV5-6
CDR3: CASSPGGAGWADTQYF
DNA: TGTGCCAGCAGCCCGGGTGGGGCGGGATGGGCAGATACGCAGTATTTT

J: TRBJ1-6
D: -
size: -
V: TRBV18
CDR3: CASSQKKNSPLHF
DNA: TGTGCCAGCTCCCAGAAAAAGAATTCACCCCTCCACTTT

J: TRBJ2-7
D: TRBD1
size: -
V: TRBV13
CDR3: CASSPWTGGGYEQYF
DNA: TGTGCCAGCAGCCCGTGGACAGGGGGCGGCTACGAGCAGTACTTC

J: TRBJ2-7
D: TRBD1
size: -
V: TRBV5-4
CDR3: CASSLGQGGYEQYF
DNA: TGTGCCAGCAGCCTCGGACAGGGAGGCTACGAGCAGTACTTC